This T cell receptor beta chain was found in a study of shared clonotypes between healthy human individuals (dated by TCRdb to 2018 to 2020). Concerning the study at large: A couple of women and a few men aged 18 to 49 years were included in the cohort. For each donor, CD4 naive and CD4 memory were each run on three plates, CD8 naive on two plates, and CD8 memory on one plate. To estimate repertoire size and how much clonotype sharing occurs between individuals, the study deeply sequenced the blood TCR repertoires of roughly 5 healthy adults. To increase sequencing depth and limit assay-specific biases, TCR repertoire library preparation and sequencing were carried out by different laboratories using diverse techniques. Between about 0.94 and 8.9 billion PBMCs per donor were obtained by leukapheresis.

With respect to this clone: Its antigen remains undetermined. Base qualities are not provided; no much larger clone lies one nucleotide away.

From cysteine to phenylalanine, the CDR3 is 13 amino acids long. Here the CDR3 DNA is all that survives: 39 bases in frame from base 1. V was cut back by 2 bases and J by 7 bases, leaving a gap of 11 bases between them. The germline V gene encodes CDR1 MDHEN and CDR2 SYDVKM. The paper's findings and limits, for the study overall: Estimated clonotype richness was generally larger for naive than for memory subsets. Incomplete sequencing was indicated by rarefaction of sorted-subset datasets, despite the large sequencing depth. Pairwise subsampling led to the expectation that sequencing depth would affect the degree of clonotype sharing among donors. Sampling was restricted to blood, and TCR repertoires in tissue are likely to differ from TCR repertoires in blood. Because the study included only a small number of donors, the genetic and exposure-history diversity represented was limited. Compared with non-shared clonotypes, the clonotypes found in all four sorted-subset donors had higher generation probabilities. Sharing across a few donors was observed for around 4.8% of naive CD4, about 3.2% of naive CD8, 2% to 2.5% of memory CD4, and roughly 0.4% of memory CD8 clonotypes.

Using the deep immunoSEQ assay, multiplex PCR amplified TCR CDR3 regions from genomic DNA. Extracted genomic DNA from each cell subset was distributed evenly across all wells of several immunoSEQ 96-well plates, and each plate was treated as a replicate. For sorted subsets, about 200 ng genomic DNA, equal to 30,000 to 35,000 T cell genomes, was loaded into each replicate PCR. The purified libraries were quantified using a Qubit 3.0 fluorometer, sized with a Bioanalyzer 2100, and then quantified again using the KAPA Library Quantification kit. A separate single-read 150-cycle Illumina NextSeq 550 flow cell was used to sequence each immunoSEQ 96-well plate. The source study handled its data this way. Because the immunoSEQ output included only junctional sequences and no quality scores, the filtering could not be the same as the filtering used for full-length reads. To assign V/J genes and CDR3, sequences were annotated using PyIR, a Python wrapper for IgBLAST v1.9, with IMGT germline references. Reads were filtered out if the reads had weak V/J assignments (E-value above 1e-6), no CDR3, stop codons, out-of-frame junctions, or ambiguous translated residues. V3J clonotypes were defined by identical inferred V gene, J gene, and CDR3 amino acid sequence. The percentage overlap between two repertoires was calculated by dividing the number of shared unique clonotypes by the size of the smaller repertoire. RTK rarefaction, the Chao1 estimator, and Recon v2.1 estimates of unobserved clonotypes were used to assess repertoire richness. For all TCRbeta clonotypes obtained by the gDNA method from a few donors, generation probabilities were computed with OLGA. As stored in TCRdb, this immuneACCESS dataset retains in-frame rearrangements with V and J assigned. A fraction of the clones does not appear; measured against another copy, unresolved V genes explain less than half of the discrepancy, and the remainder lacks a known reason. The D gene and trimming were derived from the DNA, and the V and J assignments and clone size from that table. This sample holds hundreds of thousands of clones; 90% to 97% were observed only once. The ten largest clones capture 0.06% of the sample.

The donors were healthy, HIV-negative adults who had no recently reported acute infections or vaccinations. All donors were Caucasian adults living in Nashville, Tennessee, USA. CD4+ T cells were enriched by magnetic negative selection; naive cells were then positively selected on CD45RA, and the negative fraction formed the memory subset. Blood was collected by leukapheresis, and PBMCs were isolated by Ficoll-Histopaque density gradient centrifugation and then cryopreserved in liquid nitrogen vapor phase. Analytical flow cytometry was used to check the purity and quantity of each magnetically sorted T cell population. Genomic DNA was isolated from every sorted fraction and measured by UV absorbance on a Nanodrop 2000c.

The sample comprised naive CD4+ T cells sorted from blood. The cell subset or site tag for this specimen amounts to: CD45RA+ positively selected. The chain is encoded by TRBV28 joined to TRBJ1-2, with no reliable assignment of the D segment. This sequence was found in a woman younger than 45 in good health. The CDR3 here reads CASSLTSGPGYTF. The DNA sequence is as follows: TGTGCCAGCAGTTTAACTTCCGGCCCTGGCTACACCTTC.